These 17 T cell receptor beta chains were all obtained from the same sample, sequenced in a study of T-cell reconstitution after alpha-beta-depleted transplantation in children. Using unique molecular identifiers, the investigators prepared the TCRbeta library. TCRdb re-called the PCR reads with MiXCR, one entry per CDR3 protein. The data hold 450,000 to 700,000 distinct CDR3 sequences, with 27% observed a single time. The specimen comprised PBMCs, sampled before TCRalphabeta/CD19-depleted stem cell transplant. The receptors come from a boy under two years old with Wiskott-Aldrich syndrome, due to receive a stem cell transplant.

This clonotype was found a few times. The chain carries TRBV5-1 and TRBJ1-6; 7 nucleotides align to TRBD1. After removal of 4 bases from V and 6 bases from J, the junction contained 4 bases not matched to a gene. This CDR3 spans 14 amino acids. Germline values: CDR1 SGHRS, CDR2 YFSETQ. The CDR3 sequence: CASSPGQLNSPLHF. The CDR3 DNA reads as TGCGCCAGCAGCCCGGGACAGCTTAATTCACCCCTCCACTTT.

This clonotype has a handful of counts. The V gene is TRBV3-1, the J gene TRBJ1-3; no firm D call. Germline V lookup: CDR1 LGHDT, CDR2 YNNKEL (reference sequence). The CDR3 runs 16 residues. V was shortened by 5 bases and J by 2 bases, with 16 bases between the two germline ends. The CDR3 coding sequence is TGTGCCAGCAGCACGGTCGGGGAAGGTCCTGGAAACACCATATATTTT. Its protein is CASSTVGEGPGNTIYF. Full variable domain (remainder filled in from reference TRBV3-1 and TRBJ1-3): DTAVSQTPKYLVTQMGNDKSIKCEQNLGHDTMYWYKQDSKKFLKIMFSYNNKELIINETVPNRFSPKSPDKAHLNLHINSLELGDSAVYFCASSTVGEGPGNTIYFGEGSWLTVV.

This clonotype was counted a few times. The chain links TRBV5-1 to TRBJ2-5, with a weak D call TRBD1 (6 bases). Between the trimmed V and J ends, which lost 4 bases and 6 bases, there was a span of 19 bases. The germline V gene encodes CDR1 SGHRS and CDR2 YFSETQ. This CDR3 contains 15 residues. The CDR3 spells CASSLRTDLMKTQYF. CDR3 nucleotide sequence: TGCGCCAGCAGCCTACGGACAGACTTAATGAAGACCCAGTACTTC.

The chain recombines TRBV27 with TRBJ2-1; a weak D match, TRBD1 (6 bases). The CDR3 covers 16 residues. The V end lost 5 bases, the J end lost 4 bases, and 18 bases lay between the germline ends. Per germline, CDR1 MNHEY and CDR2 SMNVEV (reference sequence). The CDR3, as DNA: TGTGCCAGCAGTCCAATTCAGGGCCAGGGGTACAATGAGCAGTTCTTC. Translating gives CASSPIQGQGYNEQFF.

This chain connects TRBV27 to TRBJ2-2; D may be TRBD1 (7 bases). The CDR3 has 16 amino acids. V shed 3 bases and J shed 4 bases, with 15 bases lying between them. Germline V gives CDR1 MNHEY, CDR2 SMNVEV (reference sequence). The CDR3 spells CASSLTGRIGTGELFF. In DNA form, the CDR3 reads TGTGCCAGCAGTTTGACAGGGAGGATTGGCACCGGGGAGCTGTTTTTT.

The chain has TRBV5-1 and TRBJ2-6, with D possibly matching TRBD1 (5 bases). This CDR3 is built from 17 residues. Germline V CDR1 and CDR2: SGHRS, YFSETQ. The ends were cut back, 0 bases at V and 0 bases at J, with 10 bases in the middle. In DNA form, the CDR3 reads TGCGCCAGCAGCTTGGAGGGGCGGCTCTCTGGGGCCAACGTCCTGACTTTC. Amino acid sequence: CASSLEGRLSGANVLTF.

The rearrangement links TRBV7-6 to TRBJ2-7; maybe TRBD1 (5 bases). The germline V gene encodes CDR1 SGHVS and CDR2 FNYEAQ. V gave up 1 base and J gave up 4 bases, with 14 bases separating them. The CDR3 has 15 amino acids. The CDR3 DNA is TGTGCCAGCAGCTTAGGCCCCTCAGGGTGGTACGAGCAGTACTTC. It codes for CASSLGPSGWYEQYF. Combining the CDR3 with reference TRBV7-6 and TRBJ2-7 gives the whole variable domain GAGVSQSPRYKVTKRGQDVALRCDPISGHVSLYWYRQALGQGPEFLTYFNYEAQQDKSGLPNDRFSAERPEGSISTLTIQRTEQRDSAMYRCASSLGPSGWYEQYFGPGTRLTVT.

The genes are TRBV3-1 and TRBJ2-3; D ambiguous. CDR1 is LGHDT, CDR2 YNNKEL, per germline (reference sequence). With 5 bases removed from V and 4 bases from J, the gap between germline ends came to 19 bases. The length of the CDR3 is 16 residues. CDR3 residues: CASSAHQGPRSDTQYF. The CDR3 coding sequence is TGTGCCAGCAGCGCACACCAAGGACCGCGTTCAGATACGCAGTATTTT.

The CDR3 DNA reads TGTGCCAGCAGTGAAGTGTCCGGGAGGTTAGACGAGCAGTACTTC. Translating gives CASSEVSGRLDEQYF. The chain links TRBV2 to TRBJ2-7, with TRBD2 matching over 7 bases. The germline V gene encodes CDR1 SNHLY and CDR2 FYNNEI. With 1 base clipped from V and 5 bases from J, the junction kept 8 bases outside the gene matches. The CDR3 sequence is 15 residues long. Full variable domain (remainder filled in from reference TRBV2 and TRBJ2-7): EPEVTQTPSHQVTQMGQEVILRCVPISNHLYFYWYRQILGQKVEFLVSFYNNEISEKSEIFDDQFSVERPDGSNFTLKIRSTKLEDSAMYFCASSEVSGRLDEQYFGPGTRLTVT.

In its sample, this clonotype was seen a few times. The chain recombines TRBV27 with TRBJ1-2; D is unresolved. The germline V gene encodes CDR1 MNHEY and CDR2 SMNVEV (reference sequence). The CDR3 has 14 amino acids. V lost 0 bases and J 6 bases, leaving 11 bases between the germline ends. CDR3 bases: TGTGCCAGCAGTTTATCCCGCGGCGGGAATGGCTACACCTTC. Protein: CASSLSRGGNGYTF.

This clonotype showed up just a few times. CDR3 DNA sequence: TGTGCCAGCAGCCAAGATTGGGGGAGACAAGAGACCCAGTACTTC. As protein: CASSQDWGRQETQYF. This sequence joins TRBV4-2 and TRBJ2-5; D is perhaps TRBD1 or TRBD2 (5 bases each). V gave up 0 bases and J gave up 2 bases, with 10 bases separating them. The CDR3 sequence is 15 residues long. The V gene's germline CDR1 is LGHNA and CDR2 YNFKEQ.

There are a few counts of this clonotype. The chain links TRBV7-9 to TRBJ1-6, with D unclear. Germline V gene lookup returns CDR1 SEHNR and CDR2 FQNEAQ (reference sequence). The CDR3 has 14 amino acids. The V gene lost 3 bases and the J gene lost 6 bases, with 9 bases spanning the gap. CDR3: CASSFVTPNSPLHF. The CDR3 DNA reads as TGTGCCAGCAGCTTTGTGACTCCTAATTCACCCCTCCACTTT.

The rearrangement joins TRBV20-1 to TRBJ1-1; TRBD1 is a possible D gene (5 bases). Germline V CDR1 and CDR2: DFQATT, SNEGSKA (reference sequence). The CDR3 covers 16 residues. The V gene lost 6 bases and the J gene lost 4 bases, with 24 bases spanning the gap. The CDR3 nucleotides are TGCAGTGCCCCGGTGGGGGGGAAAGGCAGAACCACTGAAGCTTTCTTT. Encoded protein: CSAPVGGKGRTTEAFF.

This clonotype appeared a few times. The CDR3 DNA reads as TGTGCCTGGGTTCCAGTTACCGGGGAGCTGTTTTTT. Amino acids: CAWVPVTGELFF. The rearrangement links TRBV30 to TRBJ2-2; no reliable D call. In germline, CDR1 is GTSNPN, CDR2 SVGIG (reference sequence). The length of the CDR3 is 12 residues. V lost 5 bases and J 5 bases, leaving 9 bases between the germline ends.

The gene calls are TRBV29-1 and TRBJ2-7; 7 nucleotides match TRBD1. The CDR3 extends over 12 amino acids. Germline V gene sequence: CDR1 SQVTM, CDR2 ANQGSEA. J was trimmed by 2 bases and V by 7 bases; bases with no gene match: 5. This chain's CDR3 is CSAETGTYEQYF. For the CDR3, the DNA is TGCAGCGCAGAGACAGGGACCTACGAGCAGTACTTC.

The chain combines TRBV5-1 with TRBJ2-7, with a weak D call TRBD1 (6 bases). CDR1 and CDR2 from the germline V gene are SGHRS and YFSETQ. With 2 bases removed from V and 0 bases from J, the gap between germline ends came to 21 bases. The CDR3 extends over 18 amino acids. The CDR3 spells CASSFRTTGPPSSYEQYF. The CDR3 DNA sequence: TGCGCCAGCAGCTTCCGAACTACAGGGCCCCCGAGCTCCTACGAGCAGTACTTC.

In its sample, this clonotype was seen a few times. CDR3 amino acids: CASSLWTSGGTGELFF. The CDR3 DNA reads as TGTGCCAGCAGTTTATGGACTAGCGGCGGCACCGGGGAGCTGTTTTTT. The chain uses TRBV28 and TRBJ2-2, with 9 bases matching TRBD2. Trimming at V came to 0 bases and at J to 4 bases, leaving 3 bases not matched to a gene. The germline CDR1 and CDR2 sequences are MDHEN and SYDVKM. The CDR3 consists of 16 residues.